Here is one T cell receptor (beta chain) with its context. The primer mix had 60 Vbeta and 13 Jbeta primers. Sequencing was performed with immunoSEQ multiplex PCR; in TCRdb, only in-frame clones are kept and a portion is missing. The data show some 130,000 clones, approximately 80% seen once. Germline CDR1 is SGHRS and CDR2 is YFSETQ. With V trimmed by 4 bases and J by 0 bases, 5 bases remained unmatched. This CDR3 comprises 15 residues. The record originates from a study of cytomegalovirus exposure and HLA in healthy donors. The receptor comes from a young man in good health and CMV-seronegative. The chain uses TRBV5-1 and TRBJ2-5; 8 nucleotides agree with TRBD2. The sequenced sample consisted of PBMCs. CDR3 residues: CASSAGGGNQETQYF. The DNA for the CDR3 is TGCGCCAGCAGCGCGGGGGGCGGAAACCAAGAGACCCAGTACTTC.